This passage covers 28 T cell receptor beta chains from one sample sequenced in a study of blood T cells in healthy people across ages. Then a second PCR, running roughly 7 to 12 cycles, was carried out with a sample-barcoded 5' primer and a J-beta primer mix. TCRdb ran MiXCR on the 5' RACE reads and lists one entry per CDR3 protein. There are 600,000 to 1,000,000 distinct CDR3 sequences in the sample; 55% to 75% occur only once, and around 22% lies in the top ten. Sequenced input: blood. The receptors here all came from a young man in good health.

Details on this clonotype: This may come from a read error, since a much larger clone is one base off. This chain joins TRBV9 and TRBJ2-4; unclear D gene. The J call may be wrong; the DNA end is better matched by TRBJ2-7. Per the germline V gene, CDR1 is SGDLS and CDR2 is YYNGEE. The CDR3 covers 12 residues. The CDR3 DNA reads TGTGCCAGCAGTGGAACAGACGACGAGCAGTACTTC. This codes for CASSGTDDEQYF.

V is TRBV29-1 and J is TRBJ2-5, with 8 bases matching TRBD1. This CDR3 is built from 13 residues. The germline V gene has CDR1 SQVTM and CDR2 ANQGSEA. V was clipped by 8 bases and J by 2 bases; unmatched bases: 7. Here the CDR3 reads CSTTGGGQETQYF. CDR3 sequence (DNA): TGCAGCACAACAGGGGGAGGACAAGAGACCCAGTACTTC.

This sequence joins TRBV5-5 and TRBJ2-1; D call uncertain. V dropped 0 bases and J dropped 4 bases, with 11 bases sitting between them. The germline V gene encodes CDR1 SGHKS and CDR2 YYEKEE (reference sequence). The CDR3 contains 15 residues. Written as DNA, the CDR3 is TGTGCCAGCAGCTTGGCCGTAGGAATATACAATGAGCAGTTCTTC. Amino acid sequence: CASSLAVGIYNEQFF.

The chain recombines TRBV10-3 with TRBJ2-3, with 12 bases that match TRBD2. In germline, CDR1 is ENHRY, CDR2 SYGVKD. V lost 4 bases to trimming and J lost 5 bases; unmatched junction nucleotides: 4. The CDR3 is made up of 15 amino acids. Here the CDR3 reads CAISGTLAGGDTQYF. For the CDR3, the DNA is TGTGCCATCAGTGGCACACTAGCGGGGGGAGATACGCAGTATTTT.

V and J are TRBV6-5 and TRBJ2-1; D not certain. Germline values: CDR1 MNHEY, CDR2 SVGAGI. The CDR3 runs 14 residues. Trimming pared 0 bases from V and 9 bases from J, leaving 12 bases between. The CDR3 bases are TGTGCCAGCAGTTACTCGAGGCGTGGCGGTGAGCAGTTCTTC. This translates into CASSYSRRGGEQFF.

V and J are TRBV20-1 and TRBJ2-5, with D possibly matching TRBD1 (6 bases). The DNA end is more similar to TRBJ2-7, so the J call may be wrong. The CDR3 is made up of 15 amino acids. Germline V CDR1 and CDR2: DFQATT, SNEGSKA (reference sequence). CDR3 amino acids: CSALLLAGVIYEQYF. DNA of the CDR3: TGCAGTGCTCTCCTGTTGGCAGGGGTGATCTACGAGCAGTACTTC.

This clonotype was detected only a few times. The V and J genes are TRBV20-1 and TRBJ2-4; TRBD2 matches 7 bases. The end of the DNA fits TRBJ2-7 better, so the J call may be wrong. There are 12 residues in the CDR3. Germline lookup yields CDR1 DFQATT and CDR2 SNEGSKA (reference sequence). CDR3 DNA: TGCAGTGCTAGGGGAGGGGTCTACGAGCAGTACTTC. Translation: CSARGGVYEQYF.

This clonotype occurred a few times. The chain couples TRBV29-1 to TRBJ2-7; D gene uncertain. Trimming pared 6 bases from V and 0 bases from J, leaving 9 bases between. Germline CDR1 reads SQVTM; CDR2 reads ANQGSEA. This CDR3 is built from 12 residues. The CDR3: CSVLYSSYEQYF. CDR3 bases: TGCAGCGTCCTATATTCCTCCTACGAGCAGTACTTC.

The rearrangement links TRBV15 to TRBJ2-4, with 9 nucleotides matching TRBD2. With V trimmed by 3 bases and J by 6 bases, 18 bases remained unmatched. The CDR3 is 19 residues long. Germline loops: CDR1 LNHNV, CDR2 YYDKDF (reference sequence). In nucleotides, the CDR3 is TGTGCCACCAGCAGCCCAAGGGTAGCGGGAGAGAGGGCAAGAAACATTCAGTACTTC. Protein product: CATSSPRVAGERARNIQYF.

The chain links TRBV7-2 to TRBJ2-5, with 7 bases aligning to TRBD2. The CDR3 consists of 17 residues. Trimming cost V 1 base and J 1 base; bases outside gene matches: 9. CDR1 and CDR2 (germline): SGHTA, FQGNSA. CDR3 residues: CASSLGRSAGVQETQYF. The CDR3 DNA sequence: TGTGCCAGCAGCTTAGGGAGGTCGGCGGGGGTCCAAGAGACCCAGTACTTC.

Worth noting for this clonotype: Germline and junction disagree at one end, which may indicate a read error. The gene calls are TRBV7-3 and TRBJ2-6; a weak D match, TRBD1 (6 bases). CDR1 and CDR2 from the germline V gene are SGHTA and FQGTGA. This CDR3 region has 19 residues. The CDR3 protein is CASSSPSRGTASGANVLTF. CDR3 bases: TGTGCCAGCAGCTCACCTAGCAGGGGTACGGCCTCTGGGGCCAACGTCCTGACTTTT.

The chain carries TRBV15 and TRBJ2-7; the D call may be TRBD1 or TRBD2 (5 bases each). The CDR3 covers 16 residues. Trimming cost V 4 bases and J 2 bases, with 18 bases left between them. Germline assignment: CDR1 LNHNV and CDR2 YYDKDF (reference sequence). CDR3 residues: CATSNGIRDPPYEQYF. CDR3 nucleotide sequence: TGTGCCACCAGCAATGGAATCCGGGACCCCCCCTACGAGCAGTACTTC. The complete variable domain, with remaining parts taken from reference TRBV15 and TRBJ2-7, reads DAMVIQNPRYQVTQFGKPVTLSCSQTLNHNVMYWYQQKSSQAPKLLFHYYDKDFNNEADTPDNFQSRRPNTSFCFLDIRSPGLGDTAMYLCATSNGIRDPPYEQYFGPGTRLTVT.

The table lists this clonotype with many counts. The CDR3 nucleotides are TGCAGCGTTGGCCTAGCGGGAGTAGGCGAGCAGTTCTTC. It codes for CSVGLAGVGEQFF. This chain links TRBV29-1 with TRBJ2-1, with 10 positions matching TRBD2. The ends lost 4 bases at V and 10 bases at J; junction bases unmatched: 7. The CDR3 is 13 amino acids. The germline V gene encodes CDR1 SQVTM and CDR2 ANQGSEA.

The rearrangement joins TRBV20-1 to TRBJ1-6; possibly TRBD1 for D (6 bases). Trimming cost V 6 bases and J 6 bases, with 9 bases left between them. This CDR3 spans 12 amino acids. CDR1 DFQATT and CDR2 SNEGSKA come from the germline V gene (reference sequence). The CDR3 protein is CSADSSNSPLHF. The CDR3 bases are TGCAGTGCGGACAGTTCTAATTCACCCCTCCACTTT.

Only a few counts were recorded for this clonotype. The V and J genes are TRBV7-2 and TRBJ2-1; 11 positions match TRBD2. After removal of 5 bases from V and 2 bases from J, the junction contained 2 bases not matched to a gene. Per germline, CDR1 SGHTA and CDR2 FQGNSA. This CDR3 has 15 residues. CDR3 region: CASSPSGRPYNEQFF. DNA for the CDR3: TGTGCCAGCAGCCCTAGCGGGAGGCCCTACAATGAGCAGTTCTTC.

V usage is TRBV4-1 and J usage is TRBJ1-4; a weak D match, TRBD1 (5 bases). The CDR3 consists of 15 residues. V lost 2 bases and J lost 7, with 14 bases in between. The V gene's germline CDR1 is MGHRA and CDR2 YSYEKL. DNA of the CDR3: TGCGCCAGCAGCCAAAGGGGAGGGGATGCTGAAAAACTGTTTTTT. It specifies CASSQRGGDAEKLFF.

As DNA, the CDR3 is TGTGCCAGCAGTTTACGCGGGGGAGCTTTCTTT. Translating gives CASSLRGGAFF. The rearrangement uses TRBV12-3 or TRBV12-4 and TRBJ1-1; D is perhaps TRBD1 (5 bases). The CDR3 length is 11 residues. Between the trimmed V and J ends, which lost 2 bases and 10 bases, there was a span of 8 bases.

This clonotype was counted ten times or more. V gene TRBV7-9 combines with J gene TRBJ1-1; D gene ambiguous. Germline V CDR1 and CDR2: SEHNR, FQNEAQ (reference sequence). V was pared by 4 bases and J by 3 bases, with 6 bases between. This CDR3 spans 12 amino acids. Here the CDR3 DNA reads TGTGCCAGCAGCTCATGGGACACTGAAGCTTTCTTT. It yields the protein CASSSWDTEAFF.

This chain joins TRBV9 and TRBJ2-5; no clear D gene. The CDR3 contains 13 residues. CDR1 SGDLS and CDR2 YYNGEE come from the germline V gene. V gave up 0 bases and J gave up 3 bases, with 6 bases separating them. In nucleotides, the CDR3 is TGTGCCAGCAGCGTAGCCGAAAAAGAGACCCAGTACTTC. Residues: CASSVAEKETQYF.

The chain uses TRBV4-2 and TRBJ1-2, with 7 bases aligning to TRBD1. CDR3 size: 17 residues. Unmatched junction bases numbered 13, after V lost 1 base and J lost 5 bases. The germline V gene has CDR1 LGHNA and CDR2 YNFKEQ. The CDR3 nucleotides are TGTGCCAGCAGCCAAGTCACGACAGGGACAAGGGTGTATGGCTACACCTTC. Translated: CASSQVTTGTRVYGYTF.

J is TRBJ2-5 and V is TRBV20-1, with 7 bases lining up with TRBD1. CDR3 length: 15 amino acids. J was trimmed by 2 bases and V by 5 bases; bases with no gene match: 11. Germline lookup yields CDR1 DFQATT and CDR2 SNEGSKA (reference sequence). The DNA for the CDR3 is TGCAGTGCTGATCTCCGGGACAGCCCACAAGAGACCCAGTACTTC. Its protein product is CSADLRDSPQETQYF.

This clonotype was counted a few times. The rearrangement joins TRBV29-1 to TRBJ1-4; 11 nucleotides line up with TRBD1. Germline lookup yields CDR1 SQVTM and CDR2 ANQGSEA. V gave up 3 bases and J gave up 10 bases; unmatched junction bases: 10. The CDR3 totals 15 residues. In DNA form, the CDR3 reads TGCAGCGTTGACGACTGGACAGGGGGCAGGGGAAAACTGTTTTTT. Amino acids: CSVDDWTGGRGKLFF.

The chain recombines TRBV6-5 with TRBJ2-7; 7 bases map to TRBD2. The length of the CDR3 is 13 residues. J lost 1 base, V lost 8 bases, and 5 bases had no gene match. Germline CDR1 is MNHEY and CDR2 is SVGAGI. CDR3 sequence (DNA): TGTGCCAGCGGGGTCGGGGGGTCCTACGAGCAGTACTTC. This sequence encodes CASGVGGSYEQYF.

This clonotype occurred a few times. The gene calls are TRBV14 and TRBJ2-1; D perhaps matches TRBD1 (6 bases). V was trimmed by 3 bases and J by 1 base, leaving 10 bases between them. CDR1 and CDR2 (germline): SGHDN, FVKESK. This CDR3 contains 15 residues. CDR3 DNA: TGTGCCAGCAGCCACCTGGACAGATCCTACAATGAGCAGTTCTTC. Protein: CASSHLDRSYNEQFF.

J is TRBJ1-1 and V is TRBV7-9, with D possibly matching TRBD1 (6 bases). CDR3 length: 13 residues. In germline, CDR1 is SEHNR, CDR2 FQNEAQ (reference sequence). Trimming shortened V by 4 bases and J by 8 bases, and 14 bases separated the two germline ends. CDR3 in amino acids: CASSSLGHSEAFF. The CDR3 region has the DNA TGTGCCAGCAGCTCACTGGGACACTCAGAAGCTTTCTTT.

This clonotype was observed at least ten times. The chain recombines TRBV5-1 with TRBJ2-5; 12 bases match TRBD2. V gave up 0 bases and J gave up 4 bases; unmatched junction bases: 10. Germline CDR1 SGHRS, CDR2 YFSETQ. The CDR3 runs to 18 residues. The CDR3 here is CASSLGRRLAGEGETQYF. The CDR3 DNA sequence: TGCGCCAGCAGCTTGGGGCGAAGACTAGCGGGAGAGGGAGAGACCCAGTACTTC.

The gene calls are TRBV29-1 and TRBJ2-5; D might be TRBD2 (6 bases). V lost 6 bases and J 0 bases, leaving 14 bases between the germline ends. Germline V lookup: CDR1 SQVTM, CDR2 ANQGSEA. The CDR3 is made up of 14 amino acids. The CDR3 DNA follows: TGCAGCGTGAGGGGCGGGACCGACCAAGAGACCCAGTACTTC. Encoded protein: CSVRGGTDQETQYF.

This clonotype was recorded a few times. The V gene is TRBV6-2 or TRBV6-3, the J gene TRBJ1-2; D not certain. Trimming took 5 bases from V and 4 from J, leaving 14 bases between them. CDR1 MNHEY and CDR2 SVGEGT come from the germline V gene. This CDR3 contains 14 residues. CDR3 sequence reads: CASSRKQSVYGYTF. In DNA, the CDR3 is TGTGCCAGCAGTCGGAAGCAAAGCGTCTATGGCTACACCTTC.